The T cell receptor beta chain described here comes from a study of T-cell memory formation after mild COVID-19. Study findings and constraints: Pre-infection memory showed some responding clones, and this suggested that cross-reactive memory joined. There was no confirmation that second-wave clones peaking on day 37 were SARS-CoV-2 specific.

From 5'RACE with constant-segment primers came TCR alpha and TCR beta cDNA libraries that carried sample barcodes and UMIs. TCRdb fed the 5' RACE reads into MiXCR, producing one record per CDR3 protein. Among some 410,000 distinct CDR3 sequences listed, 20% to 25% were seen once. As concerns this clonotype: The antigen is undetermined.

The clonotype was recovered from an adult woman who had mild COVID-19 (a few samples of this study predate the infection). Cell type and time point are not known. The specimen sequenced was PBMCs or a T cell subset sorted from them (not recorded which).

The CDR3: CAIKGQTNEQFF. DNA of the CDR3: TGTGCCATCAAAGGGCAGACCAATGAGCAGTTCTTC. The rearrangement links TRBV10-3 to TRBJ2-1; D call uncertain. The CDR3 covers 12 residues. The V end was cut by 7 bases, the J end by 6 bases, with 10 bases between. The germline V gene encodes CDR1 ENHRY and CDR2 SYGVKD.